Listed here are 7 T cell receptor beta chains from one sample, sequenced in a study of blood T cell repertoires in COVID-19. Data came from immunoSEQ multiplex PCR; TCRdb stores just in-frame clones and leaves some out. The table lists about 200,000 clones, more than 70% of them singletons. Material: PBMCs or T cells enriched from blood (not recorded which). Receptors were obtained from a woman aged 18-29 years who had recovered from COVID-19.

The chain is built from TRBV2 and TRBJ1-5; a weak D match, TRBD1 (6 bases). V was cut by 5 bases and J by 7 bases, with 12 bases left in between. The CDR3 has 13 amino acids. CDR1 and CDR2 (germline): SNHLY, FYNNEI. This CDR3 reads CASSPQGFQPQHF. CDR3 nucleotide sequence: TGTGCCAGCAGTCCCCAGGGGTTCCAGCCCCAGCATTTT.

The chain uses TRBV5-1 and TRBJ1-1; tentative D call: TRBD1 (5 bases). This CDR3 has 15 residues. With 4 bases removed from V and 4 bases from J, the gap between germline ends came to 17 bases. Germline V CDR1 and CDR2: SGHRS, YFSETQ. Here the CDR3 reads CASSPGGGPSTEAFF. CDR3 nucleotide sequence: TGCGCCAGCAGCCCGGGGGGAGGCCCCTCCACTGAAGCTTTCTTT.

The chain links TRBV7-9 to TRBJ1-2; TRBD1 matches 7 bases. After removal of 5 bases from V and 0 bases from J, the junction contained 12 bases not matched to a gene. CDR3 length: 17 amino acids. Germline V gene sequence: CDR1 SEHNR, CDR2 FQNEAQ (reference sequence). The CDR3 protein is CASSPTDRRQTNYGYTF. CDR3 sequence (DNA): TGTGCCAGCAGCCCGACGGACAGGAGACAAACTAACTATGGCTACACCTTC.

The chain links TRBV5-6 to TRBJ2-3; D ambiguous. Trimming left V 4 bases short and J 2 bases short, with 2 bases between. This CDR3 spans 11 amino acids. The V gene's germline CDR1 is SGHDT and CDR2 YYEEEE. CDR3 sequence: CASSHTDTQYF. DNA of the CDR3: TGTGCCAGCAGCCACACAGATACGCAGTATTTT.

This chain connects TRBV28 to TRBJ1-1; TRBD1 matches at 9 bases. V shed 1 base, J shed 1 base, and the junction held 10 bases outside the gene matches. Germline CDR1 MDHEN, CDR2 SYDVKM. The CDR3 is made up of 18 amino acids. The CDR3 nucleotides are TGTGCCAGCAGTTTATTTTTTCCGACAGGGGGTAGGAACACTGAAGCTTTCTTT. Encoded protein: CASSLFFPTGGRNTEAFF. The complete variable domain, with remaining parts taken from reference TRBV28 and TRBJ1-1, reads DVKVTQSSRYLVKRTGEKVFLECVQDMDHENMFWYRQDPGLGLRLIYFSYDVKMKEKGDIPEGYSVSREKKERFSLILESASTNQTSMYLCASSLFFPTGGRNTEAFFGQGTRLTVV.

The genes are TRBV3-1 (or the pseudogene TRBV3-2) and TRBJ2-2; the D is unclear. Trimming removed 1 base at V and 0 bases at J, with 9 bases between. Germline assignment: CDR1 LGHDT and CDR2 YNNKEL (reference sequence). The CDR3 covers 16 residues. CDR3 region: CASSQGTATNTGELFF. Written as DNA, the CDR3 is TGTGCCAGCAGCCAAGGTACAGCAACGAACACCGGGGAGCTGTTTTTT.

V and J are TRBV9 and TRBJ2-5; 10 nucleotides match TRBD2. The CDR3 length is 17 residues. Germline trimming cut 0 bases from V and 3 bases from J; bases unmatched to any gene: 8. CDR1 is SGDLS, CDR2 YYNGEE, per germline. The CDR3 region is CASSVGASGSVKETQYF. The CDR3 nucleotides read TGTGCCAGCAGCGTAGGGGCTAGCGGGAGTGTTAAAGAGACCCAGTACTTC.